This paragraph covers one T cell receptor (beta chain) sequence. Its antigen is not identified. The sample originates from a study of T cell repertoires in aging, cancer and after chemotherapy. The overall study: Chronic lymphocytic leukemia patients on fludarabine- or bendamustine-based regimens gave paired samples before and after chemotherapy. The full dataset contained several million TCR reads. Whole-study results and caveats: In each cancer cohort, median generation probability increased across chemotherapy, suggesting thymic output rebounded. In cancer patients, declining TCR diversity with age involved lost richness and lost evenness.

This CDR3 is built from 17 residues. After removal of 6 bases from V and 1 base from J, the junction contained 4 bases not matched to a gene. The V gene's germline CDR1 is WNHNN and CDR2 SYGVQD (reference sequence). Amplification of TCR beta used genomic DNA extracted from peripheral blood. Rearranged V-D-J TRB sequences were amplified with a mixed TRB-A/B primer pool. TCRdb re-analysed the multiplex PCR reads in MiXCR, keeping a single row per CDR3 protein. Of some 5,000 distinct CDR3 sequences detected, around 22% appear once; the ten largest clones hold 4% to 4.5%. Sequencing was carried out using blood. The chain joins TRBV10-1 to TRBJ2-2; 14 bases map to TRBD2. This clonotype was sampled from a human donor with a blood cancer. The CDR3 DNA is TGCGCCAGCAGCGGGGGGACTAGCGGGAGGAACACCGGGGAGCTGTTTTTT. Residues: CASSGGTSGRNTGELFF.